This T cell receptor (beta chain) derives from a study of blood T cell repertoires in COVID-19. About the research overall: From the United States, Italy and Spain came samples of acute and convalescent COVID-19. T cells, B-cell-depleted T cells, or PBMCs provided the cDNA or gDNA that served as material.

Original processing methods: Amplification of reference gene primers was used by the study to estimate nucleated cell counts. The protocol was immunoSEQ multiplex PCR, while the TCRdb copy is restricted to in-frame clones and leaves out a portion. V, J and clone size derive from that table, while D and trimming were established from the DNA sequence. The table lists 52,000 or so clones, about 80% of them singletons. Sequencing was done on a sample of peripheral blood. This receptor was obtained from a human donor in a cohort sampled during active COVID-19.

CDR3 residues: CASSTARYQPQHF. The CDR3 DNA is TGTGCCAGTAGTACGGCCAGGTATCAGCCCCAGCATTTT. The chain joins TRBV19 to TRBJ1-5; D ambiguous. CDR1 LNHDA and CDR2 SQIVND come from the germline V gene (reference sequence). The CDR3 length is 13 residues. Between the trimmed V and J ends, which lost 4 bases and 5 bases, there was a span of 9 bases. The full variable domain, completed using reference TRBV19 and TRBJ1-5, is DGGITQSPKYLFRKEGQNVTLSCEQNLNHDAMYWYRQDPGQGLRLIYYSQIVNDFQKGDIAEGYSVSREKKESFPLTVTSAQKNPTAFYLCASSTARYQPQHFGDGTRLSIL.